The 24 T cell receptor beta chains below were found in one sample sequenced in a study of blood T cell repertoires in COVID-19. The table came from immunoSEQ multiplex PCR; TCRdb's copy has only in-frame clones and leaves some out. The table records 250,000 to 400,000 clones, approximately 88% of them present only once. Sequences were obtained from peripheral blood. The receptors come from a woman in her twenties or thirties with COVID-19, enrolled during active disease.

Concerning this clone: The sample contains more than one DNA sequence encoding this CDR3. This chain links TRBV6-5 with TRBJ1-3; no definite D call. Looked up from germline, CDR1 is MNHEY and CDR2 is SVGAGI. V was clipped by 0 bases and J by 3 bases, with 3 bases between them. The CDR3 runs 13 residues. CDR3 sequence: CASSYSSGNTIYF. The CDR3 DNA follows: TGTGCCAGCAGTTACTCGAGTGGAAACACCATATATTTT.

The CDR3 protein is CASSQTSGGAVNEQFF. Here the CDR3 DNA reads TGCGCCAGCAGCCAAACTAGCGGGGGGGCAGTTAATGAGCAGTTCTTC. This chain joins TRBV4-1 and TRBJ2-1; the match to TRBD2 covers 13 bases. V was clipped by 2 bases and J by 7 bases; unmatched bases: 5. The CDR3 consists of 16 residues. The germline V gene has CDR1 MGHRA and CDR2 YSYEKL.

The chain couples TRBV7-8 to TRBJ2-7; D perhaps matches TRBD2 (5 bases). V lost 4 bases and J lost 3, with 16 bases in between. The germline V gene has CDR1 SGHVS and CDR2 FQNEAQ. The CDR3 is 15 amino acids. The CDR3 bases are TGTGCCAGCAGCTCTTACTCCGGGATCAACTACGAGCAGTACTTC. It specifies CASSSYSGINYEQYF.

This clone came up once. This chain links TRBV7-9 with TRBJ1-2; TRBD1 aligns across 9 bases. J gave up 2 bases and V 4 bases, and 14 bases lay outside the gene matches. Germline CDR1 reads SEHNR; CDR2 reads FQNEAQ (reference sequence). This CDR3 has 18 amino acids. Here the CDR3 reads CASSSPRGQGQVNYGYTF. In DNA form, the CDR3 reads TGTGCCAGCAGCTCTCCGCGGGGACAGGGTCAGGTCAACTATGGCTACACCTTC.

The chain has TRBV11-2 and TRBJ1-1; D might be TRBD1 (6 bases). Between the trimmed V and J ends, which lost 5 bases and 3 bases, there was a span of 19 bases. This CDR3 spans 16 amino acids. Germline CDR1 is SGHAT and CDR2 is FQNNGV. The CDR3 DNA reads as TGTGCCAGCAGCATATATTTCAGGGGCGTGGACACTGAAGCTTTCTTT. Protein sequence: CASSIYFRGVDTEAFF.

The chain carries TRBV4-2 and TRBJ1-4, with D maybe TRBD1 (6 bases). The CDR3 totals 18 residues. Germline V gene data show CDR1 as LGHNA and CDR2 as YNFKEQ. The V end was cut by 4 bases, the J end by 0 bases, with 18 bases between. As DNA, the CDR3 is TGTGCCAGCAGCCCTCTAGTATCAACAGGGTCAACTAATGAAAAACTGTTTTTT. It encodes CASSPLVSTGSTNEKLFF.

The CDR3 spells CASSLRTGGIMNTEAFF. Here the CDR3 DNA reads TGTGCCAGCAGCCTCCGGACAGGGGGGATTATGAACACTGAAGCTTTCTTT. The rearrangement uses TRBV3-1 (or the pseudogene TRBV3-2) and TRBJ1-1, with 10 bases lining up with TRBD1. CDR3 length: 17 amino acids. The junction had 8 bases not matched to a gene; V was cut back by 4 bases and J by 0 bases. Germline V gives CDR1 LGHDT, CDR2 YNNKEL (reference sequence).

This chain uses TRBV7-2 with TRBJ1-5; 9 bases map to TRBD1. Germline V gives CDR1 SGHTA, CDR2 FQGNSA. J was trimmed by 3 bases and V by 4 bases; bases with no gene match: 4. This CDR3 region has 15 residues. The CDR3 nucleotides read TGTGCCAGCAGCTCGGACAGGGGTGACAATCAGCCCCAGCATTTT. Residues: CASSSDRGDNQPQHF.

CDR3 sequence reads: CASGQLGGNQPQHF. CDR3 DNA sequence: TGTGCCAGTGGTCAGTTAGGGGGCAATCAGCCCCAGCATTTT. The chain carries TRBV19 and TRBJ1-5; D may be TRBD1 (5 bases). Germline V lookup: CDR1 LNHDA, CDR2 SQIVND (reference sequence). The CDR3 extends over 14 amino acids. Between the trimmed V and J ends, which lost 8 bases and 2 bases, there was a span of 13 bases.

V is TRBV6-5 and J is TRBJ1-2; D is uncertain. Deletions cut 0 bases from V and 8 bases from J, with 16 bases between. The CDR3 is 15 amino acids. The V gene's germline CDR1 is MNHEY and CDR2 SVGAGI. For the CDR3, the DNA is TGTGCCAGCAGTTACTCGTTGAGAGGGCTTGGGGGCTACACCTTC. Translated, it gives CASSYSLRGLGGYTF.

The J gene is TRBJ1-1, the V gene TRBV20-1, with 8 positions matching TRBD1. This CDR3 spans 11 amino acids. Germline V gives CDR1 DFQATT, CDR2 SNEGSKA (reference sequence). CDR3 sequence (DNA): TGCAGGACAGGGGTGGGCACTGAAGCTTTCTTT. This gives the protein CRTGVGTEAFF.

The CDR3 loop reads CASSLVDGEEQFF. The CDR3 DNA is TGTGCCAGCAGCTTGGTGGACGGGGAGGAGCAGTTCTTC. V is TRBV5-6 and J is TRBJ2-1, with a weak D call TRBD2 (5 bases). Trimming took 0 bases from V and 10 from J, leaving 11 bases between them. Germline CDR1 and CDR2: SGHDT and YYEEEE. CDR3 size: 13 residues. Together with reference TRBV5-6 and TRBJ2-1, the CDR3 gives the full variable domain: DAGVTQSPTHLIKTRGQQVTLRCSPKSGHDTVSWYQQALGQGPQFIFQYYEEEERQRGNFPDRFSGHQFPNYSSELNVNALLLGDSALYLCASSLVDGEEQFFGPGTRLTVL.

V gene TRBV10-3 combines with J gene TRBJ1-2; D might be TRBD1 (6 bases). The V and J ends lost 2 bases and 8 bases respectively, with 15 bases between them. The CDR3 has 14 amino acids. CDR1 is ENHRY, CDR2 SYGVKD, per germline. The CDR3 bases are TGTGCCATCAGTGAGCCACGGGCAGGGGAAGGCTACACCTTC. It encodes CAISEPRAGEGYTF.

The CDR3: CASSNLAGGYNEQFF. DNA of the CDR3: TGTGCCAGTAGTAATCTAGCGGGGGGTTACAATGAGCAGTTCTTC. The chain employs TRBV19 and TRBJ2-1; TRBD2 matches at 11 bases. Trimming took 4 bases from V and 4 from J; bases not matched to a gene: 3. Germline V gene data show CDR1 as LNHDA and CDR2 as SQIVND (reference sequence). This CDR3 contains 15 residues.

This chain uses TRBV5-1 with TRBJ1-5; the match to TRBD1 covers 8 bases. Trimming cost V 0 bases and J 3 bases; bases outside gene matches: 2. There are 15 residues in the CDR3. Per the germline V gene, CDR1 is SGHRS and CDR2 is YFSETQ. The CDR3 loop reads CASSLAGGNNQPQHF. The CDR3 nucleotides are TGCGCCAGCAGCTTGGCAGGGGGCAACAATCAGCCCCAGCATTTT.

CDR3 nucleotide sequence: TGTGCCAGCAGCTTAGGAGGGAGCCCTAATGAAAAACTGTTTTTT. Its translation: CASSLGGSPNEKLFF. This chain uses TRBV7-6 with TRBJ1-4; D call uncertain. This CDR3 comprises 15 residues. Germline values: CDR1 SGHVS, CDR2 FNYEAQ. Trimming removed 1 base from V and 3 bases from J, with 9 bases in between.

The V and J genes are TRBV2 and TRBJ2-5; 10 bases line up with TRBD2. V lost 10 bases, J lost 4 bases, and 12 bases stayed unmatched. Germline loops: CDR1 SNHLY, CDR2 FYNNEI. The length of the CDR3 is 15 residues. The CDR3 region is CAIKPGQRGGETQYF. Here the CDR3 DNA reads TGTGCCATCAAACCCGGGCAGCGGGGGGGAGAGACCCAGTACTTC. The full variable domain, with the rest looked up from reference TRBV2 and TRBJ2-5, is EPEVTQTPSHQVTQMGQEVILRCVPISNHLYFYWYRQILGQKVEFLVSFYNNEISEKSEIFDDQFSVERPDGSNFTLKIRSTKLEDSAMYFCAIKPGQRGGETQYFGPGTRLLVL.

This chain uses TRBV9 with TRBJ1-5; tentatively, D is TRBD1 (5 bases). From germline, CDR1 is SGDLS and CDR2 YYNGEE. Deletions cut 2 bases from V and 6 bases from J, with 12 bases between. The CDR3 runs to 14 residues. For the CDR3, the DNA is TGTGCCAGCAGCGTGGGCCAGGGAAGTCAGCCCCAGCATTTT. As protein: CASSVGQGSQPQHF.

In its sample, this clone was seen once. The V and J genes are TRBV4-1 and TRBJ2-2; D is ambiguous. The CDR3 length is 18 residues. Germline CDR1 MGHRA, CDR2 YSYEKL. Trimming left V 0 bases short and J 4 bases short, with 18 bases between. The DNA for the CDR3 is TGCGCCAGCAGCCAAGAATTCGTCAACGCCCCAGGCACCGGGGAGCTGTTTTTT. Protein: CASSQEFVNAPGTGELFF.

J is TRBJ1-1 and V is TRBV10-1, with a possible D match to TRBD1 (5 bases). Germline values: CDR1 WNHNN, CDR2 SYGVQD (reference sequence). This CDR3 spans 13 amino acids. Deletions cut 6 bases from V and 0 bases from J, with 8 bases between. CDR3 residues: CASRRTLNTEAFF. DNA of the CDR3: TGCGCCAGCAGGAGGACATTGAACACTGAAGCTTTCTTT.

The chain employs TRBV9 and TRBJ2-3; the match to TRBD2 covers 13 bases. This CDR3 comprises 17 residues. Germline V gives CDR1 SGDLS, CDR2 YYNGEE. V gave up 2 bases and J gave up 10 bases; unmatched junction bases: 13. CDR3 nucleotides: TGTGCCAGCAGCGTCCTCTCGAGTAGGACTAGCGGGGGCGCGCAGTATTTT. Translated: CASSVLSSRTSGGAQYF.

In DNA form, the CDR3 reads TGTGCCAGTAGTAACGGACAGGCCCAGTACGTC. Translation: CASSNGQAQYV. The V and J genes are TRBV19 and TRBJ2-7; 7 bases line up with TRBD1. Germline-derived CDR1 and CDR2 are LNHDA and SQIVND (reference sequence). V was clipped by 4 bases and J by 10 bases; unmatched bases: 4. The CDR3 totals 11 residues.

The chain combines TRBV29-1 with TRBJ2-2, with 7 nucleotides matching TRBD1. Germline loops: CDR1 SQVTM, CDR2 ANQGSEA. This CDR3 contains 16 residues. The J segment lost 0 bases and the V segment lost 7 bases, leaving 11 bases of the junction unmatched. Here the CDR3 DNA reads TGCAGCGCCGGGGACAGCATCTTTACGAACACCGGGGAGCTGTTTTTT. Amino acids: CSAGDSIFTNTGELFF.

V is TRBV28 and J is TRBJ1-3; the match to TRBD1 covers 7 bases. CDR3 length: 14 amino acids. V was clipped by 3 bases and J by 1 base; unmatched bases: 0. Germline V gene lookup returns CDR1 MDHEN and CDR2 SYDVKM. CDR3 sequence (DNA): TGTGCCAGCAGTTTGACAGGGTCTGGAAACACCATATATTTT. Translated: CASSLTGSGNTIYF.